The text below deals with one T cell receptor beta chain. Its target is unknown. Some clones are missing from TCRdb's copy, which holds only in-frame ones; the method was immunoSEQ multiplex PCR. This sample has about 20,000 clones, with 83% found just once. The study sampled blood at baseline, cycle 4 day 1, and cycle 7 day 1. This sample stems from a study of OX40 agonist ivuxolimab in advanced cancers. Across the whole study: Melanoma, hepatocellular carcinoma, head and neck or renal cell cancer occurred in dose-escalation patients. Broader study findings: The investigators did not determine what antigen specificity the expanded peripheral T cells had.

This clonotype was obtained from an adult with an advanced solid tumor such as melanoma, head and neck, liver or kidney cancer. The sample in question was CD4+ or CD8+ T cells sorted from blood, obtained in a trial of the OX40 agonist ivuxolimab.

CDR3 nucleotide sequence: TGTGCCAGCTCACCAAGGGGGGCTGGGGCCAACGTCCTGACTTTC. Translated, it gives CASSPRGAGANVLTF. The J gene is TRBJ2-6, the V gene TRBV18; D may match TRBD1 or TRBD2 (6 bases each). Germline CDR1 KGHSH, CDR2 LQKENI. Trimming took 2 bases from V and 2 from J, leaving 7 bases between them. There are 15 residues in the CDR3.